Below, 28 T cell receptor beta chains from the same sample are listed, as sequenced in a study of cytomegalovirus exposure and HLA in healthy donors. The PCR had 60 Vbeta and 13 Jbeta primers. Profiling relied on immunoSEQ multiplex PCR, and the TCRdb table lists in-frame clones only, not all of them. The sample holds approximately 220,000 clones, approximately 80% seen once. Source material: PBMCs. These receptors all stem from a boy between 2 and 15 years old in good health and CMV-seronegative.

J is TRBJ1-2 and V is TRBV4-2, with D perhaps matching TRBD1 (5 bases). Germline CDR1 LGHNA, CDR2 YNFKEQ. V lost 1 base, J lost 3 bases, and 6 bases lay in between. The CDR3 consists of 13 residues. DNA for the CDR3: TGTGCCAGCAGCCAAGGACAGTACTATGGCTACACCTTC. Its protein is CASSQGQYYGYTF.

This clone came up once. The J gene is TRBJ2-7, the V gene TRBV7-9; 16 nucleotides align to TRBD2. Germline lookup yields CDR1 SEHNR and CDR2 FQNEAQ (reference sequence). The ends lost 5 bases at V and 2 bases at J; junction bases unmatched: 3. The CDR3 is made up of 16 amino acids. This CDR3 reads CASSPGLAGGTYEQYF. Written as DNA, the CDR3 is TGTGCCAGCAGCCCGGGACTAGCGGGGGGGACCTACGAGCAGTACTTC.

The J gene is TRBJ2-1, the V gene TRBV7-2, with 14 bases aligning to TRBD2. V lost 3 bases, J lost 10 bases, and 11 bases stayed unmatched. The length of the CDR3 is 17 residues. The germline CDR1 and CDR2 sequences are SGHTA and FQGNSA. The CDR3 here is CASSFPSGLAGVTEQFF. The DNA for the CDR3 is TGTGCCAGCAGCTTCCCTTCGGGACTAGCGGGAGTAACGGAGCAGTTCTTC.

The chain uses TRBV6-1 and TRBJ2-7, with D unresolved. V was shortened by 3 bases and J by 0 bases, with 3 bases between the two germline ends. This CDR3 region has 12 residues. Germline lookup yields CDR1 MNHNS and CDR2 SASEGT. The CDR3 is CASSDSSYEQYF. The DNA for the CDR3 is TGTGCCAGCAGTGACTCCTCCTACGAGCAGTACTTC.

V is TRBV6-1 and J is TRBJ1-1, with D possibly matching TRBD1 (6 bases). Germline V gene lookup returns CDR1 MNHNS and CDR2 SASEGT. V dropped 5 bases and J dropped 3 bases, with 16 bases sitting between them. The CDR3 covers 15 residues. This CDR3 is CASSPGGLRDTEAFF. The CDR3 nucleotides read TGTGCCAGCAGTCCGGGGGGGCTGCGAGACACTGAAGCTTTCTTT.

V gene TRBV25-1 combines with J gene TRBJ1-1; tentative D call: TRBD1 (5 bases). This CDR3 has 17 residues. CDR1 is MGHDK, CDR2 SYGVNS, per germline. With 4 bases removed from V and 2 bases from J, the gap between germline ends came to 20 bases. This CDR3 is CASSASRQRGGNTEAFF. In nucleotides, the CDR3 is TGTGCCAGCAGTGCTAGTCGTCAACGGGGGGGAAACACTGAAGCTTTCTTT.

The chain links TRBV30 to TRBJ2-1; 8 positions match TRBD2. Trimming cost V 4 bases and J 3 bases; bases outside gene matches: 5. The germline gives CDR1 GTSNPN, CDR2 SVGIG (reference sequence). CDR3 length equals 14 residues. The CDR3 nucleotides read TGTGCCTGGACTAGGCGGGGGGTCTACAATGAGCAGTTCTTC. Encoded protein: CAWTRRGVYNEQFF.

Of note for this clone: The same CDR3 also results from other DNA sequences found in this sample. CDR3 nucleotide sequence: TGTGCCAGCAGCCTGGGCCAAATGAACACTGAAGCTTTCTTT. Amino acids: CASSLGQMNTEAFF. The chain recombines TRBV7-3 with TRBJ1-1; D not certain. This CDR3 has 14 amino acids. The germline gives CDR1 SGHTA, CDR2 FQGTGA. V lost 5 bases and J lost 0, with 10 bases in between.

The CDR3 protein is CASSLQTAWANEQYF. The CDR3 DNA reads as TGTGCCAGCAGCTTACAAACCGCCTGGGCTAACGAGCAGTACTTC. The gene calls are TRBV7-8 and TRBJ2-7; D ambiguous. The CDR3 runs 15 residues. The V end lost 2 bases, the J end lost 5 bases, and 16 bases lay between the germline ends. The V gene's germline CDR1 is SGHVS and CDR2 FQNEAQ.

The CDR3 sequence is CASSPGTYNEQFF. CDR3 coding DNA: TGTGCCAGCAGTCCGGGAACCTACAATGAGCAGTTCTTC. The chain couples TRBV2 to TRBJ2-1; a possible D gene is TRBD2 (5 bases). The germline V gene encodes CDR1 SNHLY and CDR2 FYNNEI. This CDR3 contains 13 residues. V lost 5 bases, J lost 2 bases, and 7 bases lay in between. The full variable domain, rest sourced from reference TRBV2 and TRBJ2-1, is EPEVTQTPSHQVTQMGQEVILRCVPISNHLYFYWYRQILGQKVEFLVSFYNNEISEKSEIFDDQFSVERPDGSNFTLKIRSTKLEDSAMYFCASSPGTYNEQFFGPGTRLTVL.

The chain links TRBV7-6 to TRBJ2-1; 7 bases match TRBD2. This CDR3 spans 14 amino acids. From germline, CDR1 is SGHVS and CDR2 FNYEAQ. With V trimmed by 3 bases and J by 9 bases, 8 bases remained unmatched. The CDR3: CASSLAGDGGEQFF. In nucleotides, the CDR3 is TGTGCCAGCAGCTTGGCGGGAGATGGGGGTGAGCAGTTCTTC. Drawing the rest from reference TRBV7-6 and TRBJ2-1, the complete variable domain is GAGVSQSPRYKVTKRGQDVALRCDPISGHVSLYWYRQALGQGPEFLTYFNYEAQQDKSGLPNDRFSAERPEGSISTLTIQRTEQRDSAMYRCASSLAGDGGEQFFGPGTRLTVL.

This rearrangement joins TRBV10-2 to TRBJ1-2, with TRBD1 matching over 8 bases. Trimming removed 3 bases from V and 4 bases from J; junction bases left unmatched: 1. CDR1 is WSHSY, CDR2 SAAADI, per germline. The CDR3 has 13 amino acids. For the CDR3, the DNA is TGCGCCAGCAGTGACGGGACAGGCTATGGCTACACCTTC. Amino acid sequence: CASSDGTGYGYTF.

The CDR3 loop is CASSLNDRAHEQYF. CDR3 in DNA: TGTGCCAGCAGCTTAAACGACAGGGCCCACGAGCAGTACTTC. The V call is TRBV7-9, the J call TRBJ2-7; 7 nucleotides match TRBD1. This CDR3 comprises 14 residues. With 2 bases clipped from V and 5 bases from J, the junction kept 6 bases outside the gene matches. Germline CDR1 SEHNR, CDR2 FQNEAQ (reference sequence).

The chain uses TRBV6-5 and TRBJ1-2; TRBD1 agrees at 7 bases. The V segment lost 6 bases and the J segment 4 bases; nucleotides outside the gene matches: 5. This CDR3 region has 13 residues. CDR1 and CDR2 (germline): MNHEY, SVGAGI. The CDR3 loop is CASSSDRSYGYTF. The CDR3 DNA is TGTGCCAGCAGCTCGGACAGGTCCTATGGCTACACCTTC.

The chain combines TRBV13 with TRBJ2-3, with TRBD1 as a possible D gene (6 bases). This CDR3 has 14 residues. V lost 5 bases to trimming and J lost 6 bases, with 15 bases between them. Germline-derived CDR1 and CDR2 are PRHDT and FYEKMQ (reference sequence). The CDR3: CASSPRQDEDTQYF. The CDR3 bases are TGTGCCAGCAGCCCCAGACAGGACGAGGATACGCAGTATTTT.

This chain connects TRBV7-2 to TRBJ2-2; 7 nucleotides line up with TRBD2. The J segment lost 5 bases and the V segment lost 4 bases, leaving 10 bases of the junction unmatched. Germline assignment: CDR1 SGHTA and CDR2 FQGNSA. The CDR3 is made up of 16 amino acids. This CDR3 is CASSSRSRELTGELFF. The DNA for the CDR3 is TGTGCCAGCAGCTCCCGCTCGCGGGAGTTAACCGGGGAGCTGTTTTTT.

The rearrangement joins TRBV19 to TRBJ2-7, with TRBD2 matching over 8 bases. With 1 base clipped from V and 2 bases from J, the junction kept 4 bases outside the gene matches. Germline lookup yields CDR1 LNHDA and CDR2 SQIVND (reference sequence). The CDR3 length is 15 residues. The CDR3 loop is CASSIGAGGPYEQYF. The CDR3, as DNA: TGTGCCAGTAGTATAGGGGCGGGGGGACCCTACGAGCAGTACTTC. The full variable domain, in which reference TRBV19 and TRBJ2-7 provide the parts outside the CDR3, is DGGITQSPKYLFRKEGQNVTLSCEQNLNHDAMYWYRQDPGQGLRLIYYSQIVNDFQKGDIAEGYSVSREKKESFPLTVTSAQKNPTAFYLCASSIGAGGPYEQYFGPGTRLTVT.

V is TRBV15 and J is TRBJ2-1; possibly TRBD2 for D (5 bases). V gave up 5 bases and J gave up 3 bases, with 8 bases separating them. CDR1 is LNHNV, CDR2 YYDKDF, per germline (reference sequence). The CDR3 consists of 13 residues. This chain's CDR3 is CATSQLDYNEQFF. CDR3 bases: TGTGCCACCAGCCAACTAGACTACAATGAGCAGTTCTTC.

This clone is a singleton in its sample. The chain is built from TRBV27 and TRBJ1-1, with D possibly TRBD1 on 5 matching bases. The CDR3 is 14 amino acids. The ends were cut back, 3 bases at V and 4 bases at J, with 12 bases in the middle. Germline values: CDR1 MNHEY, CDR2 SMNVEV (reference sequence). The CDR3 is CASSFRDLSTEAFF. Written as DNA, the CDR3 is TGTGCCAGCAGTTTCAGGGATCTTAGCACTGAAGCTTTCTTT.

Comment on this clone: Relative to the germline gene, one junction end is altered; a read error may explain this. The genes are TRBV7-9 and TRBJ2-7, with 11 bases aligning to TRBD2. The CDR3 has 16 amino acids. Germline V CDR1 and CDR2: SEHNR, FQNEAQ (reference sequence). The DNA for the CDR3 is TGTTCCAGCAGCTTGGGGGGGACTAGCGGATTCTACGAGCAGTACTTC. This sequence encodes CSSSLGGTSGFYEQYF.

The chain employs TRBV6-1 and TRBJ1-1, with TRBD1 matching 8 bases. V was pared by 5 bases and J by 11 bases, with 13 bases of the junction left unmatched. This CDR3 contains 14 residues. CDR1 and CDR2 from the germline V gene are MNHNS and SASEGT. CDR3 protein: CASSTGQGAIRAFF. As DNA, the CDR3 is TGTGCCAGCAGTACCGGACAGGGAGCGATCCGGGCTTTCTTT.

In regard to this clone: Sequence at one end of the junction differs from germline and may be a read error. V usage is TRBV27 and J usage is TRBJ1-4; maybe TRBD1 (5 bases). Germline CDR1 is MNHEY and CDR2 is SMNVEV (reference sequence). CDR3 length: 17 amino acids. The CDR3 sequence: CVSSLSLGQATNEKLFF. The CDR3 nucleotides read TGTGTCAGCAGTTTATCGTTGGGGCAGGCAACTAATGAAAAACTGTTTTTT. Drawing the rest from reference TRBV27 and TRBJ1-4, the complete variable domain is EAQVTQNPRYLITVTGKKLTVTCSQNMNHEYMSWYRQDPGLGLRQIYYSMNVEVTDKGDVPEGYKVSRKEKRNFPLILESPSPNQTSLYFCVSSLSLGQATNEKLFFGSGTQLSVL.

On this clone: This sample includes further DNA sequences coding for the same CDR3. The gene calls are TRBV5-1 and TRBJ1-1; D perhaps matches TRBD1 (5 bases). V was pared by 7 bases and J by 8 bases, with 12 bases between. Germline V gene sequence: CDR1 SGHRS, CDR2 YFSETQ. The CDR3 length is 11 residues. CDR3 protein: CASGGGTEAFF. In DNA form, the CDR3 reads TGCGCCAGCGGCGGGGGGACCGAAGCTTTCTTT.

The rearrangement links TRBV30 to TRBJ1-3, with no clear D. Germline V gene sequence: CDR1 GTSNPN, CDR2 SVGIG (reference sequence). The CDR3 spans 14 residues. With 2 bases removed from V and 0 bases from J, the gap between germline ends came to 8 bases. CDR3 amino acids: CAWSNRFSGNTIYF. CDR3 nucleotide sequence: TGTGCCTGGAGTAACCGGTTCTCTGGAAACACCATATATTTT.

The chain joins TRBV19 to TRBJ2-7, with TRBD2 matching over 10 bases. With V trimmed by 1 base and J by 6 bases, 6 bases remained unmatched. This CDR3 comprises 15 residues. The V gene's germline CDR1 is LNHDA and CDR2 SQIVND (reference sequence). CDR3 DNA sequence: TGTGCCAGTAGTATAGTGCTAGCGGGGGATTCCGAGCAGTACTTC. Translated, it gives CASSIVLAGDSEQYF. The full variable domain, completed using reference TRBV19 and TRBJ2-7, is DGGITQSPKYLFRKEGQNVTLSCEQNLNHDAMYWYRQDPGQGLRLIYYSQIVNDFQKGDIAEGYSVSREKKESFPLTVTSAQKNPTAFYLCASSIVLAGDSEQYFGPGTRLTVT.

The V and J genes are TRBV30 and TRBJ1-6, with 7 bases that match TRBD1. Germline loops: CDR1 GTSNPN, CDR2 SVGIG (reference sequence). The CDR3 runs 13 residues. The trim removed 7 bases at V and 6 bases at J, leaving 6 bases unmatched. Here the CDR3 DNA reads TGTGCCTCTACACAGGGGTCTAATTCACCCCTCCACTTT. Translation gives CASTQGSNSPLHF.

The chain uses TRBV4-2 and TRBJ1-2; D unclear. This CDR3 spans 19 amino acids. Trimming took off 0 bases at V and 2 bases at J, with 22 bases between the two ends. Per the germline V gene, CDR1 is LGHNA and CDR2 is YNFKEQ. The CDR3 protein is CASSQDLDRGVKRNYGYTF. The CDR3 coding sequence is TGTGCCAGCAGCCAAGATCTCGATCGCGGGGTGAAACGGAACTATGGCTACACCTTC.

The chain combines TRBV4-1 with TRBJ1-2; 8 nucleotides line up with TRBD1. This CDR3 is 16 amino acids long. CDR1 MGHRA and CDR2 YSYEKL come from the germline V gene. V trimming: 1 base; J trimming: 4 bases; junction bases outside the gene matches: 8. In nucleotides, the CDR3 is TGCGCCAGCAGCCAAGGCCCCTCCACAGGGGGCTATGGCTACACCTTC. This encodes CASSQGPSTGGYGYTF.